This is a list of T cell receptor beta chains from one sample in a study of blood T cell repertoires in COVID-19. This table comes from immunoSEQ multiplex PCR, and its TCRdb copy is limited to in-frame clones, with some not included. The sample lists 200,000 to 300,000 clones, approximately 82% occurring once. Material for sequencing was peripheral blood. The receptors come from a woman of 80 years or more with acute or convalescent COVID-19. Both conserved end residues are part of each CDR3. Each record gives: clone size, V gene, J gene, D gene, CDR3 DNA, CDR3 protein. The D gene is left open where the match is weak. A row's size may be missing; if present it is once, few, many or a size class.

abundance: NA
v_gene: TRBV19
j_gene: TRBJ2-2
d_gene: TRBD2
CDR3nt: TGTGCCAGTAGTGCTTTCCTAGCGGGAGGGCCTGGCGGGGAGCTGTTTTTT
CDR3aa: CASSAFLAGGPGGELFF

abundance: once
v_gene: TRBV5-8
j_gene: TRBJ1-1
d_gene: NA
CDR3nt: TGTGCCAGCAGCCCCGGGACATTGAACACTGAAGCTTTCTTT
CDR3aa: CASSPGTLNTEAFF

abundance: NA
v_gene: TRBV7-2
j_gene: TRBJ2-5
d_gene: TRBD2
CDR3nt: TGTGCCAGCAGCTTATTTCATAGCGGGCAGGAGACCCAGTACTTC
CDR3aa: CASSLFHSGQETQYF

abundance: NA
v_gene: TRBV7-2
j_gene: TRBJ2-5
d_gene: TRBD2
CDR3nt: TGTGCCAGCAGCCCCACCTTGACTAGCGGGGTTAAAAAAGAGACCCAGTACTTC
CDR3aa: CASSPTLTSGVKKETQYF

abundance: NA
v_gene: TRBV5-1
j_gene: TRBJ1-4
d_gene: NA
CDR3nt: TGCGCCAGCAGCTTGGAAGACGGCAGGCGTAATGAAAAACTGTTTTTT
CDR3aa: CASSLEDGRRNEKLFF

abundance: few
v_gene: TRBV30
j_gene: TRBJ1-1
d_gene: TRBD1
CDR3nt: TGTGCCCTGGGACAGTACACTGAAGCTTTCTTT
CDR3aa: CALGQYTEAFF

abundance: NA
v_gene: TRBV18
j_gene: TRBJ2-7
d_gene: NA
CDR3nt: TGTGCCAGCTCCATGGGTCGGGTCGAGCAGTACTTC
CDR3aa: CASSMGRVEQYF

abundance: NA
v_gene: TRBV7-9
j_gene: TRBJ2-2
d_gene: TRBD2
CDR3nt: TGTGCCAGCAGCCGTACTGCGGGAGGGCCGGTCGGGGAGCTGTTTTTT
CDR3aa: CASSRTAGGPVGELFF

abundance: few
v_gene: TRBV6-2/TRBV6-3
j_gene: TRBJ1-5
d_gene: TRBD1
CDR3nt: TGTGCCAGCAGTCAAAGACTCCGGGACAGGCATCAGCCCCAGCATTTT
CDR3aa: CASSQRLRDRHQPQHF

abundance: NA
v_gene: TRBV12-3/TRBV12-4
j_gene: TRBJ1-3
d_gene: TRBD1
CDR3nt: TGTGCCAGCAGTTGGTCCCGGGACAGCGAGGATTTT
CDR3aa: CASSWSRDSEDF

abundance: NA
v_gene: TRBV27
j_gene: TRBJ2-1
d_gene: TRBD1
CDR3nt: TGTGCCAGCAGTGAGGGACAGGGGGCGCGGAATGAGCAGTTCTTC
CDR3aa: CASSEGQGARNEQFF